The T cell receptor beta chain under discussion was sequenced for a study of T cell responses to AZD1222 COVID-19 vaccine. With regard to this clone: What it binds is not known.

Study-level findings and limits: The study reported that nearly half of spike-specific TCRs target unmutated variant regions.

Assay: immunoSEQ multiplex PCR; the TCRdb copy retains only in-frame clones and omits some. The data show 120,000 or so clones, roughly 87% seen once. The CDR3 consists of 11 residues. Germline lookup yields CDR1 DFQATT and CDR2 SNEGSKA (reference sequence). Trimming pared 0 bases from V and 13 bases from J, leaving 10 bases between. This chain joins TRBV20-1 and TRBJ2-1; D is perhaps TRBD1 or TRBD2 (5 bases each). The sample in question was peripheral blood, obtained on day 0 of AZD1222 vaccination. The receptor comes from an adult in good health. This chain's CDR3 is CSARDWDVQFF. Here the CDR3 DNA reads TGCAGTGCTAGAGATTGGGACGTTCAGTTCTTC.